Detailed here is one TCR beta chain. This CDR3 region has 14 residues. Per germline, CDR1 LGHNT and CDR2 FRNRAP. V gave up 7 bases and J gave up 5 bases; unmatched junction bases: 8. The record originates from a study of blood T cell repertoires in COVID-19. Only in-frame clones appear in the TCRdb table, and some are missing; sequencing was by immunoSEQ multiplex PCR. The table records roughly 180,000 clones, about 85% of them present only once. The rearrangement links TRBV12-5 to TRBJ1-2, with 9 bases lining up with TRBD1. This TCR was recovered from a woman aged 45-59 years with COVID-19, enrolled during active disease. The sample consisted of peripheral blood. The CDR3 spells CASAGQGTPYGYTF. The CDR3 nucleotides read TGTGCTAGTGCCGGACAGGGGACTCCATATGGCTACACCTTC.